The rows below give T cell receptor beta chains drawn from one sample of a study of CD8 T cells in Susac syndrome. Using its own MiXCR run on the immunoSEQ multiplex PCR reads, TCRdb lists one record per CDR3 protein. The sample holds about 140,000 distinct CDR3 sequences; just under 95% are singletons and the top ten take roughly 0.14%. Input material: CD4+ T cells from PBMCs. These receptors all stem from a human donor with Susac syndrome. Both conserved end residues are trimmed from each CDR3.

j_call: TRBJ1-2
v_call: TRBV2
cdr3_aa: ASSDRHPSWR

j_call: TRBJ2-3
v_call: TRBV18
cdr3_aa: ASSSLATSSTDTQY

j_call: TRBJ2-1
v_call: TRBV24-1
cdr3_aa: ATSDQSGTGDYNEQF

j_call: TRBJ2-2
v_call: TRBV5-1
cdr3_aa: ASSLVGTGDAGELF

j_call: TRBJ2-7
v_call: TRBV6-5
cdr3_aa: ASSALGLAAYEQY

j_call: TRBJ2-7
v_call: TRBV2
cdr3_aa: ASSEQGSSYEQY

j_call: TRBJ2-1
v_call: TRBV30
cdr3_aa: AWSRTGSGSYNEQF

j_call: TRBJ2-1
v_call: TRBV10-3
cdr3_aa: AISFPSGGVYNEQF

j_call: TRBJ2-7
v_call: TRBV4-1
cdr3_aa: ASSQRTGRYEQY

j_call: TRBJ2-2
v_call: TRBV20-1
cdr3_aa: SARDPQRGAGELF

j_call: TRBJ2-4
v_call: TRBV20-1
cdr3_aa: SARGTGGNIQY

j_call: TRBJ2-1
v_call: TRBV15
cdr3_aa: ATSGSGLGRTEQF

j_call: TRBJ2-7
v_call: TRBV28
cdr3_aa: ASSFPHQTREQY

j_call: TRBJ1-4
v_call: TRBV6-6
cdr3_aa: ASSTTNEKLF

j_call: TRBJ2-5
v_call: TRBV9
cdr3_aa: ASSGAPGETQY

j_call: TRBJ1-2
v_call: TRBV15
cdr3_aa: ATSRVGRGYT

j_call: TRBJ2-1
v_call: TRBV27
cdr3_aa: ASSEQGRTEQF

j_call: TRBJ2-1
v_call: TRBV4-3
cdr3_aa: ASSQDVLAGRNEQF

j_call: TRBJ1-6
v_call: TRBV27
cdr3_aa: ASAWGVLAGHHNSPLH

j_call: TRBJ2-6
v_call: TRBV27
cdr3_aa: ASSSRGTSPSGANVLT

j_call: TRBJ2-3
v_call: TRBV9
cdr3_aa: ASSHGTDTDTQY

j_call: TRBJ2-1
v_call: TRBV11-1
cdr3_aa: ASSSGLAGKQF

j_call: TRBJ2-7
v_call: TRBV15
cdr3_aa: ATGTQEVYEQY

j_call: TRBJ2-2
v_call: TRBV2
cdr3_aa: ASSRPGELF

j_call: TRBJ2-1
v_call: TRBV7-3
cdr3_aa: ASSERGLYNEQF

j_call: TRBJ2-5
v_call: TRBV20-1
cdr3_aa: SANRAGGETQY

j_call: TRBJ1-1
v_call: TRBV9
cdr3_aa: ASSVAELNTEAF

j_call: TRBJ2-3
v_call: TRBV29-1
cdr3_aa: SVAGGTRTDTQY

j_call: TRBJ1-2
v_call: TRBV7-2
cdr3_aa: ASSLLGGPYGYT

j_call: TRBJ2-3
v_call: TRBV29-1
cdr3_aa: SVEDARGDTQY

j_call: TRBJ2-5
v_call: TRBV20-1
cdr3_aa: SVDDRTQETQY

j_call: TRBJ2-2
v_call: TRBV12-3/TRBV12-4
cdr3_aa: ASGLVNTGELF

j_call: TRBJ2-1
v_call: TRBV20-1
cdr3_aa: SARVGTASSYNEQF

j_call: TRBJ1-1
v_call: TRBV30
cdr3_aa: AWSVGFRGVGEAF

j_call: TRBJ1-4
v_call: TRBV27
cdr3_aa: ASSLAGSNEKLF

j_call: TRBJ2-1
v_call: TRBV3-1
cdr3_aa: ASTLKIAGSSYNEQF

j_call: TRBJ2-2
v_call: TRBV7-2
cdr3_aa: ASSLAGTGSTGELF

j_call: TRBJ1-2
v_call: TRBV6-5
cdr3_aa: ASSQGVGYT

j_call: TRBJ2-1
v_call: TRBV20-1
cdr3_aa: SASPPRRHEQF

j_call: TRBJ1-6
v_call: TRBV13
cdr3_aa: ASSQQGGNSPLH

j_call: TRBJ2-7
v_call: TRBV21-1
cdr3_aa: ARRYEQY

j_call: TRBJ1-2
v_call: TRBV30
cdr3_aa: AWIPGLGGSGYT

j_call: TRBJ2-3
v_call: TRBV12-3/TRBV12-4
cdr3_aa: ASSLVQRGSGTDTQY

j_call: TRBJ2-5
v_call: TRBV29-1
cdr3_aa: SGLEGPGTQY

j_call: TRBJ1-6
v_call: TRBV2
cdr3_aa: ASSEWGQGTPLH

j_call: TRBJ1-6
v_call: TRBV12-5
cdr3_aa: ASGLGTPNSPLH

j_call: TRBJ2-4
v_call: TRBV28
cdr3_aa: ASSLALGVDIQY

j_call: TRBJ2-7
v_call: TRBV15
cdr3_aa: ATSRDGSYEQY

j_call: TRBJ1-2
v_call: TRBV29-1
cdr3_aa: SVAGGTGYGYT